What follows is one T cell receptor (beta chain) and its context. The antigen is unknown. The data were taken from a study of cytomegalovirus exposure and HLA in healthy donors. Study outcomes and limitations: Presence/absence analyses treated sequencing depth as roughly uniform across donors.

The study ran its PCR with 60 Vbeta and 13 Jbeta primers. Assay: immunoSEQ multiplex PCR; the TCRdb copy retains only in-frame clones and omits some. The sample has under 65,000 clones. Each donor's status was that of a healthy bone marrow donor. Sequences were obtained from PBMCs. This clonotype was obtained from a young woman in good health and CMV-seronegative.

Written as DNA, the CDR3 is TGTGCCAGCTCAAAGGGAGGGGCCCTTGAAGCTTTCTTT. This encodes CASSKGGALEAFF. This chain joins TRBV6-4 and TRBJ1-1, with D possibly being TRBD1 (5 bases). This CDR3 has 13 amino acids. Germline V gene lookup returns CDR1 MRHNA and CDR2 SNTAGT. The V and J ends lost 8 bases and 7 bases respectively, with 17 bases between them.